This TCR beta chain was sequenced in a study of T cell clonality in common variable immunodeficiency. This clone was picked up many times. The read ends 3 residues early relative to the CDR3; the germline J gene fills the gap. Clones were read by immunoSEQ multiplex PCR, and TCRdb kept only the in-frame ones, dropping some. The specimen gives tens of thousands of clones without singletons; the ten biggest hold 1.8%. V dropped 2 bases and J dropped 8; count of bases not matched to a gene: 12. This CDR3 spans 17 amino acids. Germline V gene data show CDR1 as MNHEY and CDR2 as SVGEGT. The sequencing input was peripheral blood mononuclear cells. The clonotype was recovered from a person aged 18 to 69 in good health. This rearrangement joins TRBV6-2 or TRBV6-3 to TRBJ2-4; TRBD2 matches 10 bases. The CDR3 is CASSYRPTPSGGDIQYF. CDR3 bases read: TGTGCCAGCAGTTACCGCCCTACTCCTAGCGGGGGAGACATT.